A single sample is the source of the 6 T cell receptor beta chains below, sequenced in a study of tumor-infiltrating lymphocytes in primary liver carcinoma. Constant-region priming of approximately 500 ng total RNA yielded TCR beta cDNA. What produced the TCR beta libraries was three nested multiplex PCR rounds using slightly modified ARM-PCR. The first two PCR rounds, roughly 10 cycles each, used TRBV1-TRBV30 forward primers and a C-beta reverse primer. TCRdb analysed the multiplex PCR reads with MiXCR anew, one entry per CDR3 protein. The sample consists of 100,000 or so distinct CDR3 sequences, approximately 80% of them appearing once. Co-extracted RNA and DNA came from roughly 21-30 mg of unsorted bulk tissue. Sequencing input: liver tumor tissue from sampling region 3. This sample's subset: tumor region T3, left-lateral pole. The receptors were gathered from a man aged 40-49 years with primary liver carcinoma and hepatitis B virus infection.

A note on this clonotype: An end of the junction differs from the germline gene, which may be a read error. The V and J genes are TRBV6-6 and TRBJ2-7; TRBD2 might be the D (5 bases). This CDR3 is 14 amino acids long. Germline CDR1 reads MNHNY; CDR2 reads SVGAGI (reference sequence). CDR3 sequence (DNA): TGTGCCGGCAGTTACTCGGGGTGGGGAAGCGAGCAGAACTTC. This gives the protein CAGSYSGWGSEQNF.

The CDR3 DNA reads TGTGCCAGCAGCTTTACTAGGGCCTATGAACAGTACTTC. It codes for CASSFTRAYEQYF. The rearrangement uses TRBV7-8 and TRBJ2-7, with a possible D match to TRBD2 (5 bases). The CDR3 has 13 amino acids. Germline CDR1 and CDR2: SGHVS and FQNEAQ. The V gene lost 3 bases and the J gene lost 10 bases, with 16 bases spanning the gap.

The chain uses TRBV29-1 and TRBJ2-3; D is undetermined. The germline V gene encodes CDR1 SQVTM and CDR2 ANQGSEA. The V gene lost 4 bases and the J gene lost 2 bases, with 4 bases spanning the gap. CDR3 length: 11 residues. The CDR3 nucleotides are TGCAGCGTTGTATTCACAGATACGCAGTATTTT. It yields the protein CSVVFTDTQYF.

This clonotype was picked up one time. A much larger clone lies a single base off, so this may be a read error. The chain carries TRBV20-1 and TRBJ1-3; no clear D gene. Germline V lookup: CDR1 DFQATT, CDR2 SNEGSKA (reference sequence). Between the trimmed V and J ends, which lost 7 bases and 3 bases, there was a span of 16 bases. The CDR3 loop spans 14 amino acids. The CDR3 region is CSGVGGSYGNTIYF. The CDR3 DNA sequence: TGCAGTGGGGTGGGCGGTTCCTATGGAAACACCATATATTTT.

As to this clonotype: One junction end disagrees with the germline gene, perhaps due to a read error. The CDR3 region is CTSSPDRVTYEQYF. The CDR3 nucleotides read TGTACCAGCAGTCCCGACAGGGTCACCTACGAGCAGTACTTC. The chain uses TRBV6-2 or TRBV6-3 and TRBJ2-7, with TRBD1 identical over 7 bases. CDR1 and CDR2 from the germline V gene are MNHEY and SVGEGT. The CDR3 is made up of 14 amino acids.

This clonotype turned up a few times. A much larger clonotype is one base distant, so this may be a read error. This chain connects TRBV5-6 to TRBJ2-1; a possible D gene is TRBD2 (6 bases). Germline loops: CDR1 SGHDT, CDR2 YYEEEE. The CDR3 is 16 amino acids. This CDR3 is CVSSFGELATYNEQFF. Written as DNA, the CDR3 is TGTGTCAGCAGCTTCGGTGAGCTAGCGACTTACAATGAGCAGTTCTTC.